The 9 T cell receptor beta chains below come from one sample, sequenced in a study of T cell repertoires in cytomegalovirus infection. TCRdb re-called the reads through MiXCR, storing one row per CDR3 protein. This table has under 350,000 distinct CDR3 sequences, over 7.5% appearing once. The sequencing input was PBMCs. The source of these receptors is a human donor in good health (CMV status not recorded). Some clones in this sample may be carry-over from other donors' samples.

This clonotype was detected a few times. The chain's CDR3 is CASSPDHTGELFF. The CDR3, as DNA: TGCGCCAGCAGCCCTGATCACACCGGGGAGCTGTTTTTT. V is TRBV4-3 and J is TRBJ2-2; D uncertain. The length of the CDR3 is 13 residues. Between the trimmed V and J ends, which lost 4 bases and 3 bases, there was a span of 6 bases. The germline gives CDR1 LGHNA, CDR2 YSLEER.

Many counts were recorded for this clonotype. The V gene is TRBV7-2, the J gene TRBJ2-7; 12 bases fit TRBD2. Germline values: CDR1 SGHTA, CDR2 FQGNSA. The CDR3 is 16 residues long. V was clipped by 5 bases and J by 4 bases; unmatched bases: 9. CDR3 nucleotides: TGTGCCAGCAGCCCTCCCCTAGCGGGGGGGAGGTACGAGCAGTACTTC. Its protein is CASSPPLAGGRYEQYF.

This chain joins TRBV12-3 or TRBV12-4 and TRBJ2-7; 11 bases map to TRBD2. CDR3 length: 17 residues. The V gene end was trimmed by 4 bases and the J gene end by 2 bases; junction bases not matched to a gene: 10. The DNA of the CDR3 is TGTGCCAGCAGTTCTCTTAGGACTAGCGGGTTGCCCTACGAGCAGTACTTC. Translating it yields CASSSLRTSGLPYEQYF.

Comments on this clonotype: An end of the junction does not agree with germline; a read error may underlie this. The CDR3 nucleotides are TGTGCCAGCAGTAGAGGGGGAGAGATCCAGTACTTC. It yields the protein CASSRGGEIQYF. V gene TRBV7-6 combines with J gene TRBJ2-5; D might be TRBD1 (6 bases). CDR3 length: 12 amino acids. Germline CDR1 SGHVS, CDR2 FNYEAQ.

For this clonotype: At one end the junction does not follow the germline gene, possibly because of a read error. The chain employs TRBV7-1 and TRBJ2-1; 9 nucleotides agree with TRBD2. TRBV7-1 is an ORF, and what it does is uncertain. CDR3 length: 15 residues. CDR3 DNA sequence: TGTGCCAGCAGCCCAGCCGGGACTAGCAAACATGAGCAGTTCTTC. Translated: CASSPAGTSKHEQFF.

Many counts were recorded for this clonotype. CDR3 DNA: TGTGCCAGCAGCTTACAGCGCAATGAAAAACTGTTTTTT. Protein sequence: CASSLQRNEKLFF. The V and J genes are TRBV7-2 and TRBJ1-4; D is unclear. This CDR3 comprises 13 residues. Trimming left V 2 bases short and J 5 bases short, with 6 bases between. Per germline, CDR1 SGHTA and CDR2 FQGNSA.

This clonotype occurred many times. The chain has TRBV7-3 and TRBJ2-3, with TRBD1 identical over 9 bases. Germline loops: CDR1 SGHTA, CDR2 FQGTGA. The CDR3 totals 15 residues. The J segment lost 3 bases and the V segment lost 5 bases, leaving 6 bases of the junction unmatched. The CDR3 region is CASSPGTGRTDTQYF. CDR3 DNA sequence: TGTGCCAGCAGCCCAGGGACAGGGAGAACAGATACGCAGTATTTT.

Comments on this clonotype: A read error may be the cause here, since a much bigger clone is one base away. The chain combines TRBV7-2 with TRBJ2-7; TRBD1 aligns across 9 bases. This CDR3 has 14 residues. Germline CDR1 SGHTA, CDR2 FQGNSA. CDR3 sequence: CACSRDRATYEQYF. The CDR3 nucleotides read TGTGCCTGCAGCCGGGACAGGGCTACCTACGAGCAGTACTTC.

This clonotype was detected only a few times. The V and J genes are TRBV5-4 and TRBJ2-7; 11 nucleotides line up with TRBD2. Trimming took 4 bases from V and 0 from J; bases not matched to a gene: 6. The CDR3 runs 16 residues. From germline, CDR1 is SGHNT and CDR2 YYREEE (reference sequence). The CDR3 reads CASSITSGGYSYEQYF. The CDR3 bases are TGTGCCAGCAGCATCACTAGCGGGGGATACTCCTACGAGCAGTACTTC.